This T cell receptor (beta chain) was retrieved from a study of T cell responses to AZD1222 COVID-19 vaccine. Generated by immunoSEQ multiplex PCR, the TCRdb table keeps only in-frame clones and is missing some. Among about 67,000 clones listed, approximately 80% were seen once. CDR1 and CDR2 (germline): LGHDT, YNNKEL (reference sequence). The length of the CDR3 is 16 residues. V gave up 3 bases and J gave up 0 bases, with 15 bases separating them. This rearrangement joins TRBV3-1 (or the pseudogene TRBV3-2) to TRBJ2-7; D may match TRBD1 or TRBD2 (5 bases each). This specimen consisted of peripheral blood, obtained on day 0 of AZD1222 vaccination. The sequence was obtained from an adult in good health. CDR3 coding DNA: TGTGCCAGCAGCCAGGGACGGACTCTAAGCTCCTACGAGCAGTACTTC. It codes for CASSQGRTLSSYEQYF.